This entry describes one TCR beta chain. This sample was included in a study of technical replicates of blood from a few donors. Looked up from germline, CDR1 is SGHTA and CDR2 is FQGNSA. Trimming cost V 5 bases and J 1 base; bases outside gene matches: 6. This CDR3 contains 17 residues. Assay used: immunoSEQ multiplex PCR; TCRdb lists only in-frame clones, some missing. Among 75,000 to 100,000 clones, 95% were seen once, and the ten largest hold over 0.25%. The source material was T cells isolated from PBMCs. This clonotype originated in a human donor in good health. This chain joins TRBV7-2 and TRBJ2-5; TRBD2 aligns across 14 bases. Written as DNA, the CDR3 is TGTGCCAGCAGCGACGGGACTAGCGGGAGTTTCCAAGAGACCCAGTACTTC. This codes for CASSDGTSGSFQETQYF.